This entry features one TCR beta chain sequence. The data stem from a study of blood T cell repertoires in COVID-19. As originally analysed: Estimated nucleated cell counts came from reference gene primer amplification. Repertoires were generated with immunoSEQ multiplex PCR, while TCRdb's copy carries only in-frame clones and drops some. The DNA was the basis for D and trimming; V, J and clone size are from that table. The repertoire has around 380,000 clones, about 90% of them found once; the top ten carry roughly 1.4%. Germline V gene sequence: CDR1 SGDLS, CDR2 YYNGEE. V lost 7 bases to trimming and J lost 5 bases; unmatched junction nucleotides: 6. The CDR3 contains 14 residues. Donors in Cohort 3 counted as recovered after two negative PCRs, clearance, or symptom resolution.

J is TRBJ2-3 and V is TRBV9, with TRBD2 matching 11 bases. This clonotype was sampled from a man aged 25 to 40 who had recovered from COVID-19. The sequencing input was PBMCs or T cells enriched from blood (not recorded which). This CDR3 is CASGLAGGIDTQYF. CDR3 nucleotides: TGTGCCAGCGGCCTAGCGGGGGGAATAGATACGCAGTATTTT.